This T cell receptor (beta chain) was sequenced for a study of Ad26.COV2.S vaccination and SARS-CoV-2 variants. In the study overall: Intramuscularly, Ad26.COV2.S was given either once or twice, 56 days apart.

The V gene's germline CDR1 is SGDLS and CDR2 YYNGEE. The CDR3 is 12 amino acids. The V and J ends lost 0 bases and 6 bases respectively, with 5 bases between them. The method was immunoSEQ multiplex PCR; TCRdb's version includes in-frame clones alone and lacks a portion of them. The sample contains 300,000 to 400,000 clones, around 88% of which appear only once. Documented treatment: roughly 20 received Ad26.COV2.S at low or high dose, single or two shots; five or six received placebo; per-sample allocation not given. The samples were gathered on day 63 after the first injection of vaccine or placebo. The donor's status was that of an adult aged 18-55 years in Boston. An Ad26 vector expressing Wuhan-strain SARS-CoV-2 spike constituted the vaccine.

The chain uses TRBV9 and TRBJ2-3; D remains ambiguous. The TCR sequence derives from a person between 18 and 65 years old who received the Ad26.COV2.S COVID-19 vaccine or a placebo. The specimen comprised peripheral blood, sampled in a trial of Ad26.COV2.S vaccine versus placebo. The CDR3 nucleotides read TGTGCCAGCAGCGTAGCGGGCGATACGCAGTATTTT. It translates to CASSVAGDTQYF.